This is a list of T cell receptor beta chains from one sample in a study of CD8+CD57+ T cells in acquired aplastic anemia. TCRdb re-called the reads through MiXCR, storing one row per CDR3 protein. The repertoire holds roughly 250,000 distinct CDR3 sequences, around 82% seen once, with over 35% in the top ten. The sample was sorted CD4+, CD8+, or CD8+CD57+ T cells (not recorded which) from PBMCs. The receptors originated from a human donor with aplastic anemia. Both conserved end residues are part of each CDR3. D genes are given only for firm matches. The size of a clone is reported for some rows only, either as once, few or many, or as a class for expanded clones.

TRBV7-8	14	.	TRBJ1-5	.	CASSVAYSPDTQHF	TGTGCCAGCAGTGTAGCCTATAGCCCTGATACGCAGCATTTT
TRBV7-9	16	.	TRBJ1-5	.	CASSSGRSGRNEPQHF	TGTGCCAGCAGCTCAGGGAGAAGCGGGCGCAATGAGCCGCAGCATTTT
TRBV19	15	.	TRBJ1-2	.	CASSNGGAQNYGYTF	TGTGCCAGTAGTAATGGCGGGGCGCAAAACTATGGCTACACCTTC
TRBV11-2	16	.	TRBJ2-5	TRBD1	CASSSIDRGSQETQYF	TGTGCCAGCAGCTCAATCGACAGGGGGTCCCAAGAGACCCAGTACTTC
TRBV29-1	10	.	TRBJ2-6	.	CTITRVTEAF	TGCACAATTACCAGGGTCACTGAAGCTTTC
TRBV13	15	.	TRBJ2-5	TRBD2	CASSLGGRQGETQYF	TGTGCCAGCAGTTTAGGCGGGAGGCAAGGGGAGACCCAGTACTTC
TRBV7-3	14	once	TRBJ2-3	.	CATARTGGTDTQYF	TGTGCCACAGCCAGGACCGGGGGCACAGATACGCAGTATTTT
TRBV5-6	15	.	TRBJ1-3	.	CASSLERDLGSTIYF	TGTGCCAGCAGCTTGGAGAGGGACCTTGGAAGCACCATATATTTT
TRBV5-6	15	.	TRBJ2-3	.	CASSLERGGPDTQYF	TGTGCCAGCAGCTTGGAGAGGGGGGGACCAGATACGCAGTATTTT
TRBV7-2	16	.	TRBJ2-1	.	CASSLQGSPGSQEQFF	TGTGCCAGCAGCTTACAAGGAAGTCCCGGTAGCCAGGAGCAGTTCTTC
TRBV7-8	15	.	TRBJ1-5	.	CASSVARGRDQPRHF	TGTGCCAGCAGCGTAGCGAGAGGCCGAGATCAGCCCCGTCATTTT
TRBV7-4	14	many	TRBJ2-3	.	CASSVVVTSSTSGF	.
TRBV2	14	once	TRBJ2-3	.	CASSDAGIHDTLFF	TGTGCCAGCAGTGATGCGGGGATCCATGATACGTTGTTCTTT
TRBV7-9	16	.	TRBJ1-1	.	CASSLTPGVLNFEAFF	TGTGCCAGCAGCTTAACACCCGGGGTGCTGAACTTTGAAGCTTTCTTT
TRBV11-1	14	.	TRBJ2-5	.	CASSIGRTQETQYF	TGTGCCAGCAGCATAGGCAGGACACAAGAGACCCAGTACTTC
TRBV7-8	14	.	TRBJ2-3	.	CASSFAADPAALYF	TGTGCCAGCAGCTTTGCTGCAGACCCGGCAGCGCTTTATTTT
TRBV7-9	16	.	TRBJ1-3	.	CASTRAAGAVEHRIYF	TGTGCCAGCACTAGAGCGGCCGGCGCCGTTGAACACAGAATATATTTT
TRBV7-8	16	.	TRBJ2-1	.	CASSLAGSPGSQDQFF	TGTGCCAGCAGCTTAGCAGGAAGTCCGGGTAGCCAGGATCAGTTCTTC
TRBV19	15	.	TRBJ2-3	TRBD2	CASSIAGGGTDTQYF	TGTGCCAGTAGTATAGCCGGGGGGGGCACAGATACGCAGTATTTT
TRBV7-8	14	.	TRBJ1-6	.	CASSSDTLLTPLYF	TGTGCCAGCAGCTCTGACACATTACTGACACCCCTCTACTTT
TRBV7-6	15	few	TRBJ1-1	.	CASSLAHTTKDTHFF	TGTGCCAGCAGCTTAGCCCACACGACAAAAGATACCCATTTCTTT
TRBV7-8	15	.	TRBJ2-1	.	CASSLAGGSDTQHFF	TGTGCCAGCAGCTTAGCGGGAGGATCCGATACGCAGCATTTCTTC
TRBV6-5	16	.	TRBJ2-1	TRBD2	CASSESGTSDQNEQFF	TGTGCCAGCAGTGAGTCCGGGACTAGCGACCAAAATGAGCAGTTCTTC
TRBV7-2	14	once	TRBJ2-5	.	CASSLASEHGDTQF	TGTGCCAGCAGCTTGGCTAGCGAGCACGGAGATACGCAGTTC
TRBV7-3	15	many	TRBJ2-2	.	CASSLRGGGTGELFF	TGTGCCAGCAGCTTACGGGGAGGGGGCACCGGGGAGCTGTTTTTT
TRBV11-3	16	.	TRBJ2-1	.	CASSLELTGTYNEQFF	TGTGCCAGCAGCTTAGAGCTTACAGGGACCTACAATGAGCAGTTCTTC
TRBV7-8	12	.	TRBJ2-4	.	CASGVAGSIHKF	TGTGCCAGCGGCGTAGCTGGAAGCATTCATAAGTTC
TRBV7-3	14	.	TRBJ2-3	.	CASSFHRDPDTQYF	TGTGCCAGCAGCTTTCATCGAGACCCCGATACGCAGTATTTT
TRBV10-3	15	.	TRBJ2-2	.	CAIRALASNTGELFF	TGTGCCATCAGGGCCCTAGCGTCGAACACCGGGGAGCTGTTTTTT
TRBV19	15	.	TRBJ2-1	.	CASSLRRGGHNEQFF	TGTGCCAGCAGCTTACGTCGAGGAGGCCACAATGAGCAGTTCTTC
TRBV7-9	19	.	TRBJ1-2	.	CASSGLHSDSGRVYYGYTF	TGCGCCAGCAGCGGGTTACATTCGGACAGCGGAAGGGTGTACTATGGCTACACCTTC
TRBV7-9	16	.	TRBJ2-1	.	CASSSRTGERSDAQFF	TGTGCCAGCAGCTCTCGAACAGGCGAGCGGAGCGATGCGCAGTTCTTC
TRBV20-1	16	.	TRBJ2-1	TRBD1	CSARDRGPSSYNEQFF	TGCAGTGCTCGGGACAGGGGACCGAGCTCCTACAATGAGCAGTTCTTC
TRBV7-9	15	.	TRBJ2-5	TRBD2	CASRQGLAGSLSFYF	TGTGCCAGCAGACAGGGACTAGCGGGAAGTCTGTCCTTCTACTTC
TRBV7-2	14	.	TRBJ1-1	.	CASSWTVRNTEAFF	TGTGCCAGCAGCTGGACAGTCCGGAACACTGAAGCTTTCTTT
TRBV10-1	14	few	TRBJ1-3	.	CASSVDPSGNTIYF	TGCGCCAGCAGTGTGGACCCCTCTGGAAACACCATATATTTT
TRBV6-5	15	many	TRBJ1-1	.	CASSYSRGGGTEAFF	TGTGCCAGCAGTTACTCGAGGGGAGGTGGGACTGAAGCTTTCTTT
TRBV7-3	15	once	TRBJ1-1	TRBD1	CASSLSRTGNTEAFF	TGTGCCAGCAGCTTGTCTCGGACAGGGAACACTGAAGCTTTCTTT
TRBV7-8	15	.	TRBJ1-1	TRBD1	CASSFDPDGTALAFF	TGTGCCAGCAGCTTTGATCCAGACGGGACAGCCCTAGCCTTCTTT
TRBV7-9	14	.	TRBJ2-5	TRBD2	CATSCERSGGSEDF	TGTGCCACCAGCTGTGAGAGAAGCGGGGGGAGCGAGGACTTC
TRBV7-8	15	.	TRBJ2-3	.	CASSLSSASSSSQYF	TGTGCCAGCAGCTTAAGTAGCGCAAGCAGCAGTTCGCAGTATTTT
TRBV10-3	14	.	TRBJ2-5	.	CAISESTGQGTQYF	TGTGCCATCAGTGAGTCAACCGGTCAAGGGACCCAGTACTTC
TRBV5-4	15	.	TRBJ2-3	.	CASSFTGGVTDTQYF	TGTGCCAGCAGCTTTACTGGCGGCGTCACAGATACGCAGTATTTT
TRBV5-4	15	.	TRBJ2-5	.	CASSLEWGAGETQYF	TGTGCCAGCAGCTTGGAATGGGGGGCAGGGGAGACCCAGTACTTC
TRBV6-2/TRBV6-3	14	few	TRBJ1-5	.	CASSLAGVGQPQHF	TGTGCCAGCAGTCTCGCAGGGGTCGGCCAGCCCCAGCATTTT
TRBV9	15	.	TRBJ2-2	.	CASSVRSEQSGELFF	TGTGCCAGCAGCGTTCGGTCAGAGCAGTCCGGGGAGCTGTTTTTT
TRBV10-1	14	.	TRBJ2-7	.	CASSEAGSNYEQYF	TGCGCCAGCAGTGAGGCAGGGTCGAACTACGAGCAGTACTTC
TRBV5-1	16	.	TRBJ1-6	.	CASSFEGATNNSPLHF	TGCGCCAGCAGCTTCGAAGGTGCAACTAATAATTCACCCCTCCACTTT
TRBV5-1	14	.	TRBJ2-3	TRBD2	CASSLAGRRNTQYF	TGTGCCAGCAGCTTAGCGGGGAGACGGAATACGCAGTATTTT
TRBV7-8	15	once	TRBJ1-1	.	CASGLARSPNTEAFF	TGTGCCAGCGGCTTAGCGCGGAGTCCCAACACTGAAGCTTTCTTT
TRBV7-6	16	.	TRBJ2-6	.	CASSLARGYKATQLTF	TGTGCCAGCAGCTTAGCCCGCGGGTACAAAGCCACCCAGCTGACTTTC
TRBV7-8	15	.	TRBJ1-6	.	CASSFARGGDTPFHF	TGTGCCAGCAGCTTCGCGAGAGGTGGCGATACGCCGTTTCACTTT
TRBV7-9	16	.	TRBJ2-3	.	CASSFTRADHSASQYF	TGTGCCAGCAGCTTTACTAGAGCAGATCACAGTGCTTCGCAGTATTTT